The 2 T cell receptor beta chains below were found in one sample sequenced in a study of identical twins. MiXCR, run by TCRdb on the 5' RACE reads, gives a single entry per CDR3 protein. The table records some 760,000 distinct CDR3 sequences, 15% to 20% of them present only once. These sequences were also reported in another study, on T cells expressing NK-cell markers.

The specimen sequenced was PBMCs. Every receptor here comes from a young woman in good health.

In its sample, this clonotype was seen a few times. The rearrangement links TRBV5-1 to TRBJ2-7; 10 bases fit TRBD2. Trimming at V came to 2 bases and at J to 3 bases, leaving 5 bases not matched to a gene. The germline gives CDR1 SGHRS, CDR2 YFSETQ. The CDR3 runs to 15 residues. The CDR3 reads CASSFAAGGDYEQYF. The DNA of the CDR3 is TGCGCCAGCAGCTTTGCAGCGGGAGGGGACTACGAGCAGTACTTC.

The table lists this clonotype with a few counts. The rearrangement uses TRBV20-1 and TRBJ2-1; 7 bases fit TRBD2. With V trimmed by 1 base and J by 7 bases, 7 bases remained unmatched. The CDR3 has 14 residues. Germline V gives CDR1 DFQATT, CDR2 SNEGSKA (reference sequence). CDR3 residues: CSARVRERGNEQFF. The CDR3 region has the DNA TGCAGTGCTAGAGTACGGGAGCGGGGTAATGAGCAGTTCTTC.